This T cell receptor (beta chain) is from a study of somatic mutations in cytotoxic T cells in rheumatoid arthritis. Study-wide context: Patients had approximately 30 ml EDTA blood drawn right after diagnosis, before any treatment.

The CDR3 is made up of 16 amino acids. In germline, CDR1 is SGDLS, CDR2 YYNGEE. V was clipped by 6 bases and J by 4 bases, with 19 bases between them. Regarding this clone: Its target is unknown.

TCRdb's copy holds only in-frame clones and misses some; the assay was immunoSEQ multiplex PCR. Of about 10,000 clones in the sample, around four fifths were seen once. Findings and caveats of the study: The identity of the antigens targeted by the expanded CD8+ clones remained unknown. A slight TRBV07 underrepresentation in rheumatoid arthritis patients was reported without multiple-comparison adjustment.

The genes are TRBV9 and TRBJ2-2; possibly TRBD2 for D (6 bases). The specimen sequenced was CD8+ T cells sorted from blood. The TCR was taken from an adult with rheumatoid arthritis. CDR3 bases: TGTGCCAGCACTTCCCGGGAGCAAAGCCTCACCGGGGAGCTGTTTTTT. Protein: CASTSREQSLTGELFF.